These 3 T cell receptor beta chains share one sample of origin, sequenced in a study of CD8+ T cells in alopecia areata. Investigators isolated RNA and reverse transcribed it into cDNA to act as the sequencing template. Measured with immunoSEQ multiplex PCR; TCRdb has only the in-frame clones, and not every one. The table has about 190,000 clones, 50% to 60% seen once. This specimen consisted of CD4+ T cells sorted from blood, obtained at week 0. These receptors originate from a human donor with alopecia areata.

In this sample, this clone turned up a few times. The chain couples TRBV7-2 to TRBJ1-5; weak D call: TRBD1 (5 bases). The ends were cut back, 0 bases at V and 7 bases at J, with 13 bases in the middle. Germline assignment: CDR1 SGHTA and CDR2 FQGNSA. The CDR3 loop spans 15 amino acids. CDR3 sequence (DNA): TGTGCCAGCAGCTTAGCGCGGGGGGTGGGGCAGCCCCAGCATTTT. It codes for CASSLARGVGQPQHF.

The gene calls are TRBV27 and TRBJ2-3; 8 nucleotides align to TRBD2. Germline lookup yields CDR1 MNHEY and CDR2 SMNVEV (reference sequence). The CDR3 is 15 residues long. V was clipped by 7 bases and J by 2 bases; unmatched bases: 8. The CDR3 region has the DNA TGTGCCAGCACGCAGCAGCGGGGGATCACAGATACGCAGTATTTT. The encoded protein is CASTQQRGITDTQYF.

The sample holds a few counts of this clone. The chain recombines TRBV5-1 with TRBJ2-3; maybe TRBD1 (5 bases). V shed 2 bases and J shed 0 bases, with 7 bases lying between them. This CDR3 comprises 14 residues. Germline-derived CDR1 and CDR2 are SGHRS and YFSETQ. The CDR3 region is CASSLQESTDTQYF. CDR3 sequence (DNA): TGCGCCAGCAGCTTACAGGAGAGCACAGATACGCAGTATTTT.